The 27 T cell receptor beta chains below were found in one sample sequenced in a study of blood T cell repertoires in COVID-19. Method: immunoSEQ multiplex PCR; TCRdb's copy keeps in-frame clones and lacks some. This table has around 250,000 clones, approximately 91% appearing once. Sequences were obtained from PBMCs or T cells enriched from blood (not recorded which). These receptors were collected from a human donor in a cohort exposed to, infected with or recovered from COVID-19 (not recorded which). The donor label of this sample is uncertain.

The chain is built from TRBV7-2 and TRBJ2-7, with 8 bases identical to TRBD2. This CDR3 is built from 15 residues. The J segment lost 4 bases and the V segment lost 1 base, leaving 6 bases of the junction unmatched. Looked up from germline, CDR1 is SGHTA and CDR2 is FQGNSA. CDR3 residues: CASSLVAGRGYEQYF. Written as DNA, the CDR3 is TGTGCCAGCAGCTTAGTAGCGGGGCGGGGGTACGAGCAGTACTTC.

This sequence joins TRBV7-2 and TRBJ2-1, with 9 bases matching TRBD2. The trim removed 3 bases at V and 10 bases at J, leaving 1 base unmatched. The CDR3 consists of 12 residues. Germline V gene lookup returns CDR1 SGHTA and CDR2 FQGNSA. For the CDR3, the DNA is TGTGCCAGCAGCTTTAGCGGGGGAGAGCAGTTCTTC. Its translation: CASSFSGGEQFF.

The CDR3 DNA is TGTGCTAGTGGTTTGATCAGGGGGCGAGGTGAAAAACTGTTTTTT. As protein: CASGLIRGRGEKLFF. The chain has TRBV12-5 and TRBJ1-4, with 8 bases fitting TRBD1. Germline lookup yields CDR1 LGHNT and CDR2 FRNRAP. V shed 2 bases and J 7 bases; nucleotides not matched to a gene: 6. The CDR3 is made up of 15 amino acids. Variable domain in full (rest from reference TRBV12-5 and TRBJ1-4): DARVTQTPRHKVTEMGQEVTMRCQPILGHNTVFWYRQTMMQGLELLAYFRNRAPLDDSGMPKDRFSAEMPDATLATLKIQPSEPRDSAVYFCASGLIRGRGEKLFFGSGTQLSVL.

V and J are TRBV7-3 and TRBJ2-1; TRBD2 is a possible D gene (6 bases). Germline values: CDR1 SGHTA, CDR2 FQGTGA. Between the trimmed V and J ends, which lost 3 bases and 4 bases, there was a span of 16 bases. This CDR3 spans 16 amino acids. CDR3 sequence (DNA): TGTGCCAGCAGCTTCCGACTAGGGCCGGGGTACAATGAGCAGTTCTTC. Translating it yields CASSFRLGPGYNEQFF.

V gene TRBV7-8 combines with J gene TRBJ2-2; TRBD1 matches 8 bases. The CDR3 runs 15 residues. Germline V gene sequence: CDR1 SGHVS, CDR2 FQNEAQ. Trimming removed 5 bases from V and 6 bases from J; junction bases left unmatched: 8. The CDR3 region is CASSPSRGQAGELFF. The CDR3 DNA reads TGTGCCAGCAGCCCATCCAGGGGACAGGCCGGGGAGCTGTTTTTT.

The gene calls are TRBV30 and TRBJ1-1; a weak D match, TRBD1 (6 bases). Trimming took 3 bases from V and 0 from J, leaving 17 bases between them. The CDR3 spans 16 residues. Germline assignment: CDR1 GTSNPN and CDR2 SVGIG (reference sequence). The CDR3 spells CAWRPTGGRMNTEAFF. The DNA for the CDR3 is TGTGCCTGGAGACCCACCGGGGGGCGTATGAACACTGAAGCTTTCTTT.

CDR3 bases: TGCGCCAGCAGCCAAGATCAGGGTGGGCACCGGATCCCGAAACTGTTTTTT. Protein sequence: CASSQDQGGHRIPKLFF. The V and J genes are TRBV4-3 and TRBJ1-4, with D possibly TRBD1 on 5 matching bases. Trimming took off 0 bases at V and 11 bases at J, with 22 bases between the two ends. This CDR3 is built from 17 residues. Germline CDR1 is LGHNA and CDR2 is YSLEER.

The chain links TRBV5-4 to TRBJ2-7; D unresolved. The CDR3 is 13 residues long. Germline V CDR1 and CDR2: SGHNT, YYREEE (reference sequence). Trimming took off 3 bases at V and 6 bases at J, with 13 bases between the two ends. The CDR3 loop reads CASSSGFSGEQYF. The CDR3, as DNA: TGTGCCAGCAGCTCTGGCTTTTCTGGCGAGCAGTACTTC.

This clone was detected once. The chain couples TRBV6-5 to TRBJ2-7, with TRBD2 matching 10 bases. The CDR3 sequence is 12 residues long. With 9 bases clipped from V and 4 bases from J, the junction kept 3 bases outside the gene matches. Germline assignment: CDR1 MNHEY and CDR2 SVGAGI. The CDR3 here is CASSSGGYEQYF. CDR3 nucleotides: TGTGCCAGTTCTAGCGGGGGTTACGAGCAGTACTTC.

This chain joins TRBV5-1 and TRBJ1-2; TRBD1 is a possible D gene (5 bases). The CDR3 contains 15 residues. CDR1 and CDR2 from the germline V gene are SGHRS and YFSETQ. The V and J ends lost 4 bases and 1 base respectively, with 14 bases between them. The CDR3 protein is CASSHRAGHNYGYTF. For the CDR3, the DNA is TGCGCCAGCAGCCACAGAGCAGGGCATAACTATGGCTACACCTTC.

The chain joins TRBV2 to TRBJ1-5, with D perhaps TRBD1 (5 bases). The CDR3 spans 15 residues. Trimming left V 4 bases short and J 2 bases short, with 12 bases between. The V gene's germline CDR1 is SNHLY and CDR2 FYNNEI. The CDR3 nucleotides are TGTGCCAGCAGTGTTCCGATAGGGGGCAATCAGCCCCAGCATTTT. Its translation: CASSVPIGGNQPQHF.

This clone was observed once. CDR3 nucleotide sequence: TGCGCCAGCAGCCAAGGGGTGGGTAGCGGGGGAGGACAAGAGACCCAGTACTTC. Encoded protein: CASSQGVGSGGGQETQYF. The chain employs TRBV4-1 and TRBJ2-5, with 9 bases aligning to TRBD2. CDR3 length equals 18 residues. The V gene end was trimmed by 1 base and the J gene end by 2 bases; junction bases not matched to a gene: 11. The germline gives CDR1 MGHRA, CDR2 YSYEKL.

The chain carries TRBV10-3 and TRBJ1-6; weak D call: TRBD1 (5 bases). Per the germline V gene, CDR1 is ENHRY and CDR2 is SYGVKD. This CDR3 is 15 amino acids long. With 3 bases removed from V and 8 bases from J, the gap between germline ends came to 14 bases. CDR3 residues: CAISETGRPHSPLHF. The CDR3 DNA follows: TGTGCCATCAGTGAAACAGGCCGTCCCCATTCACCCCTCCACTTT.

The V call is TRBV7-9, the J call TRBJ1-4; the match to TRBD1 covers 7 bases. Germline V gene lookup returns CDR1 SEHNR and CDR2 FQNEAQ (reference sequence). J lost 8 bases, V lost 2 bases, and 5 bases had no gene match. The CDR3 is 14 residues long. The CDR3: CASSLRQGREKLFF. CDR3 nucleotide sequence: TGTGCCAGCAGCTTACGACAGGGAAGGGAAAAACTGTTTTTT.

The V call is TRBV7-3, the J call TRBJ2-3; 8 nucleotides agree with TRBD2. The trim removed 5 bases at V and 2 bases at J, leaving 6 bases unmatched. Germline CDR1 SGHTA, CDR2 FQGTGA. This CDR3 contains 15 residues. CDR3 coding DNA: TGTGCCAGCAGCCGGGGGGGCCTAAACACAGATACGCAGTATTTT. Protein sequence: CASSRGGLNTDTQYF. Full variable domain (outside the CDR3, taken from reference TRBV7-3 and TRBJ2-3): GAGVSQTPSNKVTEKGKYVELRCDPISGHTALYWYRQSLGQGPEFLIYFQGTGAADDSGLPNDRFFAVRPEGSVSTLKIQRTERGDSAVYLCASSRGGLNTDTQYFGPGTRLTVL.

The rearrangement joins TRBV29-1 to TRBJ2-1; TRBD2 aligns across 10 bases. The V gene end was trimmed by 7 bases and the J gene end by 5 bases; junction bases not matched to a gene: 11. The CDR3 loop spans 15 amino acids. Germline V gives CDR1 SQVTM, CDR2 ANQGSEA. The CDR3 DNA sequence: TGCAGCGCCCCCCAGCGGGGGGGTCGAGACAATGAGCAGTTCTTC. Translation: CSAPQRGGRDNEQFF.

This sequence joins TRBV30 and TRBJ1-5, with D maybe TRBD1 (5 bases). The CDR3 covers 15 residues. Germline CDR1 reads GTSNPN; CDR2 reads SVGIG (reference sequence). With 0 bases removed from V and 2 bases from J, the gap between germline ends came to 11 bases. For the CDR3, the DNA is TGTGCCTGGAGTGTAGGGGTCGGCGGCAATCAGCCCCAGCATTTT. Its protein product is CAWSVGVGGNQPQHF.

V usage is TRBV3-1 (or the pseudogene TRBV3-2) and J usage is TRBJ2-7; D is possibly TRBD2 (5 bases). The V end lost 1 base, the J end lost 1 base, and 11 bases lay between the germline ends. The CDR3 is made up of 15 amino acids. CDR1 LGHDT and CDR2 YNNKEL come from the germline V gene (reference sequence). This CDR3 is CASSQGVGGSYEQYF. The CDR3 nucleotides are TGTGCCAGCAGCCAAGGCGTTGGAGGATCCTACGAGCAGTACTTC.

The chain combines TRBV5-1 with TRBJ1-1; D uncertain. Trimming took off 4 bases at V and 3 bases at J, with 16 bases between the two ends. Germline values: CDR1 SGHRS, CDR2 YFSETQ. The CDR3 spans 15 residues. The CDR3 is CASSLDGLRDTEAFF. CDR3 in DNA: TGCGCCAGCAGCCTAGATGGACTAAGGGACACTGAAGCTTTCTTT.

The genes are TRBV29-1 and TRBJ2-7, with TRBD1 identical over 9 bases. V was clipped by 4 bases and J by 6 bases; unmatched bases: 13. Looked up from germline, CDR1 is SQVTM and CDR2 is ANQGSEA. The CDR3 consists of 15 residues. The CDR3 DNA reads TGCAGCGTTGGAGGGGGCCGGGACAGGGAAGTCGAGCAGTACTTC. It yields the protein CSVGGGRDREVEQYF.

The rearrangement joins TRBV5-6 to TRBJ2-5, with TRBD1 matching 7 bases. Germline V lookup: CDR1 SGHDT, CDR2 YYEEEE. The CDR3 contains 13 residues. The trim removed 1 base at V and 5 bases at J, leaving 2 bases unmatched. The CDR3 DNA reads as TGTGCCAGCAGCTTGACAGGGGCGGAGACCCAGTACTTC. Translated, it gives CASSLTGAETQYF.

The rearrangement links TRBV14 to TRBJ1-2; possible D gene TRBD1, 5 bases. Germline values: CDR1 SGHDN, CDR2 FVKESK. The CDR3 is made up of 13 amino acids. V lost 1 base and J 7 bases, leaving 10 bases between the germline ends. CDR3 sequence (DNA): TGTGCCAGCAGCCAAGCAGGGTGGGGTGGCTACACCTTC. As protein: CASSQAGWGGYTF.

The chain joins TRBV21-1 to TRBJ2-7; the tabulated D call, TRBD2, remains unverified against the DNA. TRBV21-1 is recorded as a pseudogene. CDR3 length: 13 residues. This chain's CDR3 is CASRAGTSDEQYF. The CDR3 DNA reads as TGTGCCAGCCGGGCGGGGACCTCCGACGAGCAGTACTTC.

The chain couples TRBV9 to TRBJ1-5, with 12 bases lining up with TRBD1. The CDR3 length is 15 residues. V dropped 4 bases and J dropped 6; count of bases not matched to a gene: 5. Germline CDR1 SGDLS, CDR2 YYNGEE. DNA for the CDR3: TGTGCCAGCAGCCCGGGACAGGGGGCTTCTCAGCCCCAGCATTTT. This sequence encodes CASSPGQGASQPQHF. The full variable domain, with the rest looked up from reference TRBV9 and TRBJ1-5, is DSGVTQTPKHLITATGQRVTLRCSPRSGDLSVYWYQQSLDQGLQFLIQYYNGEERAKGNILERFSAQQFPDLHSELNLSSLELGDSALYFCASSPGQGASQPQHFGDGTRLSIL.

This sequence joins TRBV18 and TRBJ2-2; maybe TRBD1 (5 bases). This CDR3 region has 17 residues. Between the trimmed V and J ends, which lost 4 bases and 2 bases, there was a span of 17 bases. In germline, CDR1 is KGHSH, CDR2 LQKENI. This CDR3 is CASSQYRPTINTGELFF. The CDR3 nucleotides read TGTGCCAGCTCACAATACAGGCCCACTATAAACACCGGGGAGCTGTTTTTT.

This clone was recorded only once. The V call is TRBV9, the J call TRBJ2-1, with TRBD2 matching over 7 bases. This CDR3 contains 15 residues. CDR1 is SGDLS and CDR2 is YYNGEE in the germline V gene. The V and J ends lost 0 bases and 10 bases, in that order; junction bases with no gene match: 10. CDR3 amino acids: CASSVAGGGSYEQFF. The CDR3 nucleotides read TGTGCCAGCAGCGTAGCAGGCGGGGGATCATACGAGCAGTTCTTC.

The chain recombines TRBV28 with TRBJ1-3; D is perhaps TRBD1 (6 bases). The CDR3 length is 18 residues. Per the germline V gene, CDR1 is MDHEN and CDR2 is SYDVKM. CDR3 sequence (DNA): TGTGCTACTCACCATACAGTGGGGGGGCGCACCACTGGAAACACCATATATTTT. Amino acid sequence: CATHHTVGGRTTGNTIYF.